The T cell receptor beta chain described here comes from a study of blood T cell repertoires in COVID-19. Study-wide context: Acute and convalescent COVID-19 specimens originated in the United States, Italy and Spain. PBMCs, B-cell-depleted T cells, or T cells provided the cDNA or gDNA that made up the material.

The count of this clone is one. Authors' data handling: Nucleated cell counts were estimated from reference gene primer amplification. Using immunoSEQ multiplex PCR, the repertoire was profiled, and TCRdb retains in-frame clones only, with some absent. D and trimming come from the DNA, and the V and J calls and clone size come from that table. The sample contains 90,000 to 100,000 clones, approximately 85% of which appear only once. This CDR3 has 16 amino acids. The germline gives CDR1 LGHNT, CDR2 FRNRAP. Trimming removed 2 bases from V and 1 base from J; junction bases left unmatched: 5. The TCR sequence derives from a human donor in a cohort sampled during active COVID-19. Sequencing was performed on peripheral blood. The V call is TRBV12-5, the J call TRBJ2-5; 9 bases are a match to TRBD1. CDR3 amino acids: CASGLRRTGVQETQYF. CDR3 bases: TGTGCTAGTGGTTTGCGGCGGACAGGGGTCCAAGAGACCCAGTACTTC.